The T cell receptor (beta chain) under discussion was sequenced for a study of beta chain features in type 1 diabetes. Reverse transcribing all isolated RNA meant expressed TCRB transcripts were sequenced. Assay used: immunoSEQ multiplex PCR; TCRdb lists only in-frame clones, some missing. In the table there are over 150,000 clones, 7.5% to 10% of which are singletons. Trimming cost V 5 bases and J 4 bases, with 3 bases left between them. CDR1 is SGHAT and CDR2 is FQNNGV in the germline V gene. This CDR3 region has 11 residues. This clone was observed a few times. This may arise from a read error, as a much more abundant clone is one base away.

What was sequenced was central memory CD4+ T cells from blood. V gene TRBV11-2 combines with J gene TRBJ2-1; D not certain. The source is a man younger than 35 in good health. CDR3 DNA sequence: TGTGCCAGCAGCCAGTACAATGAGCAGTTCTTC. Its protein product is CASSQYNEQFF.